The 14 T cell receptor beta chains in this list originate from one sample, sequenced in a study of blood T cell repertoires in COVID-19. Produced via immunoSEQ multiplex PCR; TCRdb's table is partial and in-frame only. Here the sample spans around 180,000 clones, under 80% being singletons. Material: peripheral blood. The origin of the receptors is a woman older than 75 with acute or convalescent COVID-19.

CDR3 nucleotides: TGTGCCAGCAGTCACCCGGACAGGGGAGCTTTCTTT. Residues: CASSHPDRGAFF. This chain uses TRBV6-2 or TRBV6-3 with TRBJ1-1, with 9 bases aligning to TRBD1. The CDR3 is made up of 12 amino acids. V was clipped by 5 bases and J by 10 bases; unmatched bases: 5. Per the germline V gene, CDR1 is MNHEY and CDR2 is SVGEGT.

V gene TRBV7-9 combines with J gene TRBJ1-2; D ambiguous. The CDR3 spans 15 residues. Germline V gene sequence: CDR1 SEHNR, CDR2 FQNEAQ (reference sequence). The V gene lost 4 bases and the J gene lost 4 bases, with 16 bases spanning the gap. The DNA for the CDR3 is TGTGCCAGCAGCTCAACCGGCCGGCGGGCCTATGGCTACACCTTC. This codes for CASSSTGRRAYGYTF.

The rearrangement joins TRBV27 to TRBJ2-4; TRBD2 aligns across 11 bases. The germline V gene has CDR1 MNHEY and CDR2 SMNVEV (reference sequence). The length of the CDR3 is 15 residues. V lost 10 bases, J lost 3 bases, and 8 bases stayed unmatched. The DNA of the CDR3 is TGTGCCAACCAACTAGCGGGAGTGGGCAAAAACATTCAGTACTTC. Its protein product is CANQLAGVGKNIQYF.

The chain uses TRBV5-1 and TRBJ2-3, with 8 bases identical to TRBD1. J lost 2 bases, V lost 4 bases, and 6 bases had no gene match. Per germline, CDR1 SGHRS and CDR2 YFSETQ. There are 15 residues in the CDR3. The CDR3 nucleotides read TGCGCCAGCAGCAAGGGACAGGAGTTCACAGATACGCAGTATTTT. Its translation is CASSKGQEFTDTQYF.

The chain uses TRBV19 and TRBJ2-7; 7 bases are a match to TRBD2. CDR1 and CDR2 (germline): LNHDA, SQIVND (reference sequence). V dropped 4 bases and J dropped 2; count of bases not matched to a gene: 2. This CDR3 comprises 13 residues. In DNA form, the CDR3 reads TGTGCCAGTAGTACCGGACTAGCCTACGAGCAGTACTTC. Translated, it gives CASSTGLAYEQYF.

The chain carries TRBV9 and TRBJ1-4, with a weak D call TRBD1 (5 bases). CDR1 is SGDLS and CDR2 is YYNGEE in the germline V gene. Trimming stripped 4 bases from V and 8 bases from J, with 15 bases between. The CDR3 sequence is 14 residues long. As DNA, the CDR3 is TGTGCCAGCAGCCTCCGCGCGGGGCGAGAAAAACTGTTTTTT. Its translation: CASSLRAGREKLFF.

The rearrangement uses TRBV7-2 and TRBJ2-3; TRBD2 agrees at 9 bases. The V gene end was trimmed by 1 base and the J gene end by 2 bases; junction bases not matched to a gene: 1. The CDR3 loop spans 15 amino acids. Germline V lookup: CDR1 SGHTA, CDR2 FQGNSA. Here the CDR3 reads CASSLGLADTDTQYF. The CDR3 DNA is TGTGCCAGCAGCTTAGGACTAGCGGACACAGATACGCAGTATTTT.

This chain uses TRBV4-3 with TRBJ1-5; TRBD1 is a possible D gene (5 bases). The CDR3 is 14 amino acids. The germline V gene has CDR1 LGHNA and CDR2 YSLEER. Trimming cost V 0 bases and J 5 bases, with 8 bases left between them. The CDR3 protein is CASSQEGRDQPQHF. The CDR3 DNA is TGCGCCAGCAGCCAAGAGGGCAGGGATCAGCCCCAGCATTTT.

The gene calls are TRBV5-1 and TRBJ2-3; tentative D call: TRBD2 (5 bases). The ends were cut back, 3 bases at V and 2 bases at J, with 10 bases in the middle. Germline V lookup: CDR1 SGHRS, CDR2 YFSETQ. The CDR3 contains 14 residues. The CDR3 loop reads CASSSGRNTDTQYF. The CDR3 nucleotides are TGCGCCAGCAGCTCTGGGAGAAACACAGATACGCAGTATTTT. Complete variable domain (other parts from reference TRBV5-1 and TRBJ2-3): KAGVTQTPRYLIKTRGQQVTLSCSPISGHRSVSWYQQTPGQGLQFLFEYFSETQRNKGNFPGRFSGRQFSNSRSEMNVSTLELGDSALYLCASSSGRNTDTQYFGPGTRLTVL.

The CDR3 nucleotides are TGTGCCAGCAGCGCCAGGGTCACCGGGGAGCTGTTTTTT. Translation: CASSARVTGELFF. V usage is TRBV9 and J usage is TRBJ2-2, with D possibly being TRBD1 (5 bases). V was clipped by 3 bases and J by 4 bases, with 7 bases between them. The length of the CDR3 is 13 residues. CDR1 is SGDLS and CDR2 is YYNGEE in the germline V gene. Filled out from reference TRBV9 and TRBJ2-2, the complete variable domain reads DSGVTQTPKHLITATGQRVTLRCSPRSGDLSVYWYQQSLDQGLQFLIQYYNGEERAKGNILERFSAQQFPDLHSELNLSSLELGDSALYFCASSARVTGELFFGEGSRLTVL.

The chain carries TRBV7-2 and TRBJ2-1; 7 bases map to TRBD2. The V gene's germline CDR1 is SGHTA and CDR2 FQGNSA. Trimming cost V 1 base and J 5 bases; bases outside gene matches: 5. CDR3 length: 15 amino acids. Here the CDR3 DNA reads TGTGCCAGCAGCTTAGACCGGGAGGCTAACAATGAGCAGTTCTTC. Its translation is CASSLDREANNEQFF.

The chain has TRBV19 and TRBJ2-2; 8 bases align to TRBD2. Losses at the gene ends were 7 bases for V and 2 bases for J; bases not matched to a gene: 9. Looked up from germline, CDR1 is LNHDA and CDR2 is SQIVND (reference sequence). The CDR3 has 16 amino acids. Written as DNA, the CDR3 is TGTGCCAGTACTTTGTCTTTAGCGGGAAACACCGGGGAGCTGTTTTTT. This codes for CASTLSLAGNTGELFF.

A single count supports this clone. The rearrangement uses TRBV11-2 and TRBJ2-7; tentatively, D is TRBD1 (5 bases). The length of the CDR3 is 15 residues. Trimming cost V 0 bases and J 3 bases, with 12 bases left between them. The germline V gene has CDR1 SGHAT and CDR2 FQNNGV. The CDR3 nucleotides read TGTGCCAGCAGCTTAGATCAGGGTAAACTCTACGAGCAGTACTTC. Amino acid sequence: CASSLDQGKLYEQYF.

J is TRBJ2-1 and V is TRBV7-9; a weak D match, TRBD2 (5 bases). The germline gives CDR1 SEHNR, CDR2 FQNEAQ (reference sequence). V lost 2 bases and J lost 7, with 12 bases in between. The CDR3 is made up of 14 amino acids. CDR3 DNA: TGTGCCAGCAGCTTAAACCTAGCTACGAATGAGCAGTTCTTC. This gives the protein CASSLNLATNEQFF.